The clone carrying this T cell receptor (beta chain) turned up a few times. Its antigen is unknown. Trimming took off 2 bases at V and 3 bases at J, with 14 bases between the two ends. This CDR3 contains 15 residues. Germline V lookup: CDR1 MNHEY, CDR2 SVGEGT. This sample is part of a study of CD8 T cells in ankylosing spondylitis. Study observations and caveats: Reportedly, disease-linked clones are significantly enriched in ankylosing spondylitis patients' matched synovial fluid. Made up of roughly 8 highly homologous variants, a TCR beta motif appeared characteristic of ankylosing spondylitis blood. CD8+ cells made up the disease-linked clones, which were relatively rare in peripheral blood.

Quantitative barcoded 5'-RACE was used to prepare TCR beta libraries. TCRdb independently ran MiXCR on the 5' RACE reads; one entry per CDR3 protein. This table holds 700,000 to 850,000 distinct CDR3 sequences, 12% found once. The rearrangement uses TRBV6-2 or TRBV6-3 and TRBJ2-7; maybe TRBD2 (6 bases). The material sequenced was blood, either unsorted or a sorted T cell fraction (not recorded which). The TCR originated in a male donor with ankylosing spondylitis. The CDR3 region is CASSYGGWRVYEQYF. The CDR3 nucleotides are TGTGCCAGCAGTTACGGGGGTTGGAGGGTCTACGAGCAGTACTTC.